This TCR beta chain appears in the sequencing data of a study of response to subunit inactivated influenza vaccine. The sample holds many counts of this clonotype. The antigen is undetermined. Notes on the study in general: A suggestion made by the authors is that each seasonal influenza vaccination recruits few new T cells.

This CDR3 comprises 13 residues. CDR1 and CDR2 from the germline V gene are SGHVS and FQNEAQ. V was cut by 7 bases and J by 3 bases, with 12 bases left in between. TCRdb redid the calling of the RT-PCR reads with MiXCR, one entry per CDR3 protein. The top ten clones hold over 6.5% of a sample with 200,000 to 250,000 distinct CDR3 sequences, approximately 12% of them seen once. This TCR was recovered from a man over 45 who received an inactivated influenza vaccine. This sample comprised non-naive T cells sorted from PBMCs, obtained around 15 days before vaccination. The chain joins TRBV7-8 to TRBJ1-2; D not certain. CDR3 protein: CASTAPGDYGYTF. The CDR3 region has the DNA TGTGCCAGCACAGCCCCCGGGGACTATGGCTACACCTTC.